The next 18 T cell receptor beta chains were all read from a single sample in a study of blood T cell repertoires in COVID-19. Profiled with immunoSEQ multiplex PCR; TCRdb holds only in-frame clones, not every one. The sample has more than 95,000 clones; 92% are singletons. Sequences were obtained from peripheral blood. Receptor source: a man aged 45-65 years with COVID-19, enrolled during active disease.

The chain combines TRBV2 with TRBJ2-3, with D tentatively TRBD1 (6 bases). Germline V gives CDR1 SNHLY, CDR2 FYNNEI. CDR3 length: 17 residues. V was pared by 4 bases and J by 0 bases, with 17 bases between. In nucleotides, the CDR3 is TGTGCCAGCAGTGGCCCCCCGGGACAATTAAGCACAGATACGCAGTATTTT. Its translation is CASSGPPGQLSTDTQYF. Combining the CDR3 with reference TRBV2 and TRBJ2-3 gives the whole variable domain EPEVTQTPSHQVTQMGQEVILRCVPISNHLYFYWYRQILGQKVEFLVSFYNNEISEKSEIFDDQFSVERPDGSNFTLKIRSTKLEDSAMYFCASSGPPGQLSTDTQYFGPGTRLTVL.

The CDR3 DNA follows: TGTGCCAGCAGCCAGCGTCGAGCGGGGGACAATGAGCAGTTCTTC. It specifies CASSQRRAGDNEQFF. The chain couples TRBV7-9 to TRBJ2-1, with TRBD2 matching 8 bases. The CDR3 consists of 15 residues. After removal of 5 bases from V and 5 bases from J, the junction contained 8 bases not matched to a gene. In germline, CDR1 is SEHNR, CDR2 FQNEAQ (reference sequence).

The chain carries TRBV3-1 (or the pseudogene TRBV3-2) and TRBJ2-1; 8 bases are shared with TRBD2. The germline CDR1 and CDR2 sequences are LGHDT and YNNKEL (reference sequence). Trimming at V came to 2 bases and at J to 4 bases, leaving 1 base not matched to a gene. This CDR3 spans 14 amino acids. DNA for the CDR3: TGTGCCAGCAGCCAACTAGCGGGTTACAATGAGCAGTTCTTC. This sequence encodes CASSQLAGYNEQFF.

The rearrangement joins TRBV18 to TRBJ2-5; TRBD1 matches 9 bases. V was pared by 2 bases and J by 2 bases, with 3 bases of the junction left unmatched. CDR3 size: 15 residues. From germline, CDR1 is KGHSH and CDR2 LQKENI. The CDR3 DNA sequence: TGTGCCAGCTCACCAGGGACAGGGAGACAAGAGACCCAGTACTTC. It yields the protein CASSPGTGRQETQYF. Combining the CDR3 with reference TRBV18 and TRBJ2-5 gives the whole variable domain NAGVMQNPRHLVRRRGQEARLRCSPMKGHSHVYWYRQLPEEGLKFMVYLQKENIIDESGMPKERFSAEFPKEGPSILRIQQVVRGDSAAYFCASSPGTGRQETQYFGPGTRLLVL.

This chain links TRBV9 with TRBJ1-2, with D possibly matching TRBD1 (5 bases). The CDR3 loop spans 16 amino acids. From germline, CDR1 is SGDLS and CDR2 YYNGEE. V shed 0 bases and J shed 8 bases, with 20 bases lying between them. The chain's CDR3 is CASSVDVSSPGKGYTF. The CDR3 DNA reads TGTGCCAGCAGCGTAGACGTATCGTCACCAGGGAAGGGCTACACCTTC.

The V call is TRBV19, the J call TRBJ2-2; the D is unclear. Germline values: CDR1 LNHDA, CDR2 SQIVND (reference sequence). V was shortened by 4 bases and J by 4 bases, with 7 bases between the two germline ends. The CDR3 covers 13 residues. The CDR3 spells CASSTLFTGELFF. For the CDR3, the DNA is TGTGCCAGTAGTACCCTTTTCACCGGGGAGCTGTTTTTT.

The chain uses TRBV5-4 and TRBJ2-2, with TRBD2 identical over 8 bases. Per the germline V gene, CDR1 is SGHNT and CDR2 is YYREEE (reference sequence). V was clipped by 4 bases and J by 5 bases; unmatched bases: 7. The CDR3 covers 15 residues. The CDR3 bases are TGTGCCAGCAGCCTTAGCGGGATAGGGACCGGGGAGCTGTTTTTT. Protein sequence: CASSLSGIGTGELFF.

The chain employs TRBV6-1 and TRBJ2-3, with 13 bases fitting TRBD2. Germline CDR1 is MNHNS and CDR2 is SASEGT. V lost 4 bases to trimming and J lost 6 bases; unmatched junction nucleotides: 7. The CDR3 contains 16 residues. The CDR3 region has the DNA TGTGCCAGCAGTGGGGTGGGACTAGCGGGAACGGATACGCAGTATTTT. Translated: CASSGVGLAGTDTQYF.

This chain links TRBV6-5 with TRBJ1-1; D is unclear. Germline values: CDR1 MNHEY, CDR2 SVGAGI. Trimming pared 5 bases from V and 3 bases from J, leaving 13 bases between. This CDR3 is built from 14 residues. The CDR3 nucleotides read TGTGCCAGCAGTATACGGAGGGTCGACACTGAAGCTTTCTTT. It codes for CASSIRRVDTEAFF.

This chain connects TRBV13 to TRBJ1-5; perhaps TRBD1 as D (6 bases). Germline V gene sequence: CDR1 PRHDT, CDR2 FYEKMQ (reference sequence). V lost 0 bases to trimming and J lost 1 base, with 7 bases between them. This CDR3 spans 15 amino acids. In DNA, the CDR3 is TGTGCCAGCAGCTTAGGTACAGGGAGCAATCAGCCCCAGCATTTT. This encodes CASSLGTGSNQPQHF. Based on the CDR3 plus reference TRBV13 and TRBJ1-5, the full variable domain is AAGVIQSPRHLIKEKRETATLKCYPIPRHDTVYWYQQGPGQDPQFLISFYEKMQSDKGSIPDRFSAQQFSDYHSELNMSSLELGDSALYFCASSLGTGSNQPQHFGDGTRLSIL.

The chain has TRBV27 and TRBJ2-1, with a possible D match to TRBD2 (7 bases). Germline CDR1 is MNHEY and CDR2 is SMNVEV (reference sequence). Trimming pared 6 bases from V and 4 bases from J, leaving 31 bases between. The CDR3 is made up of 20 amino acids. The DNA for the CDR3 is TGTGCCAGCAGGCAGACAGGAAGGTGGGGGGAGGGTAAAACTTACAATGAGCAGTTCTTC. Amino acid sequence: CASRQTGRWGEGKTYNEQFF.

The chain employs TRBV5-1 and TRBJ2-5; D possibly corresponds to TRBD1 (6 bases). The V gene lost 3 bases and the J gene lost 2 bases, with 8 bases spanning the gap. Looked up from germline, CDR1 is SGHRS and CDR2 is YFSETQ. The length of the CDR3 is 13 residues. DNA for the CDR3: TGCGCCAGCAGCTCGGACAGACAAGAGACCCAGTACTTC. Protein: CASSSDRQETQYF. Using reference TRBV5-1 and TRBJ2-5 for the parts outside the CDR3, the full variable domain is KAGVTQTPRYLIKTRGQQVTLSCSPISGHRSVSWYQQTPGQGLQFLFEYFSETQRNKGNFPGRFSGRQFSNSRSEMNVSTLELGDSALYLCASSSDRQETQYFGPGTRLLVL.

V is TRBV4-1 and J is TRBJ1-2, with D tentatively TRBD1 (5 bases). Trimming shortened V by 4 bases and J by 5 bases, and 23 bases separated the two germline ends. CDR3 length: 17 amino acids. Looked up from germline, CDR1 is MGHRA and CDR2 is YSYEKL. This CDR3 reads CASSLLRYGGSPYGYTF. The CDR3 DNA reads TGCGCCAGCAGCCTGTTAAGGTACGGGGGGAGCCCATATGGCTACACCTTC.

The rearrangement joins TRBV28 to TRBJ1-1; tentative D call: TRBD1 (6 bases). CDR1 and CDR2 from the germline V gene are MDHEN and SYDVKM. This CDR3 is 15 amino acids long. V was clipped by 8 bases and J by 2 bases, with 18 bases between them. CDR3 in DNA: TGTGCCAGCGGGGGGGGGCGGTTAGGTAACACTGAAGCTTTCTTT. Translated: CASGGGRLGNTEAFF.

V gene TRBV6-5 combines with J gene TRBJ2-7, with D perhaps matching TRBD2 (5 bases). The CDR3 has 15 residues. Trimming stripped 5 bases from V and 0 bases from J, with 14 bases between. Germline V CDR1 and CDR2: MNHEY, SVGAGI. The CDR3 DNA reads TGTGCCAGCAGTCCGGACGGGAAGAGCTCCTACGAGCAGTACTTC. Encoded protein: CASSPDGKSSYEQYF.

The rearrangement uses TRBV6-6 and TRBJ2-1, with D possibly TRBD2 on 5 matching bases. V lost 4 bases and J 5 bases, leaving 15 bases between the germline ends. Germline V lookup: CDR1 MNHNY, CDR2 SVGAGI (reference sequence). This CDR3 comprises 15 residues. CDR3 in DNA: TGTGCCAGCAGTTGGGCTAGCAGAGCTGACAATGAGCAGTTCTTC. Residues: CASSWASRADNEQFF.

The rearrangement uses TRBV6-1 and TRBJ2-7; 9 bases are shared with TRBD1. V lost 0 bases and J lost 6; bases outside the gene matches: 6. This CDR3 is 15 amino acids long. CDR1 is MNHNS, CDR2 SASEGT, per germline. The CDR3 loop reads CASSEALGQGSEQYV. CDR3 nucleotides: TGTGCCAGCAGTGAAGCGTTGGGACAGGGAAGCGAGCAGTACGTC.

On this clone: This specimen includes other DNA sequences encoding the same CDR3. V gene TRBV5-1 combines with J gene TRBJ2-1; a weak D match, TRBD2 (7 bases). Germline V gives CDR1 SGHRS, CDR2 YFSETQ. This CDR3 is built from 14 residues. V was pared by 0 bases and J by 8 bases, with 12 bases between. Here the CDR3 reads CASSLGGGEDEQFF. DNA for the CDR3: TGCGCCAGCAGCTTGGGAGGGGGGGAGGATGAGCAGTTCTTC.